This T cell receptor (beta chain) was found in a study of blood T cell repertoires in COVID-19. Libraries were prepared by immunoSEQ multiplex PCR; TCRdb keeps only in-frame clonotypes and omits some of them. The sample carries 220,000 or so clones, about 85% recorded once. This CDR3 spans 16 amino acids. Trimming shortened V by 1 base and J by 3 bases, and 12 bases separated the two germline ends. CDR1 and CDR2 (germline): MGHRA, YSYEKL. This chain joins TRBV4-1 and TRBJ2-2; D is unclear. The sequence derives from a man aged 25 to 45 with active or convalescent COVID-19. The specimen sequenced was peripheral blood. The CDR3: CASSQGYGGDTGELFF. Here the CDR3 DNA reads TGCGCCAGCAGCCAAGGATATGGCGGCGACACCGGGGAGCTGTTTTTT.